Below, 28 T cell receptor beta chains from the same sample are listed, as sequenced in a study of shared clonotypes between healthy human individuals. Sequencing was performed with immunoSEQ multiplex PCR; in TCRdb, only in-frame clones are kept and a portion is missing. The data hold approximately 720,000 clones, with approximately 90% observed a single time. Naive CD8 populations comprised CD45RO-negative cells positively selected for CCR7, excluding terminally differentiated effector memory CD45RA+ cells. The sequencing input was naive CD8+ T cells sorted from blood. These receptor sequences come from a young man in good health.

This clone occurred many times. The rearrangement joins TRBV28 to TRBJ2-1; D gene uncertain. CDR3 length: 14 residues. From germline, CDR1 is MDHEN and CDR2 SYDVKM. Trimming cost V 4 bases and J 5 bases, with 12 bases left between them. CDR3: CASSSDTGDNEQFF. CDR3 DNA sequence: TGTGCCAGCAGTTCCGACACCGGTGACAATGAGCAGTTCTTC.

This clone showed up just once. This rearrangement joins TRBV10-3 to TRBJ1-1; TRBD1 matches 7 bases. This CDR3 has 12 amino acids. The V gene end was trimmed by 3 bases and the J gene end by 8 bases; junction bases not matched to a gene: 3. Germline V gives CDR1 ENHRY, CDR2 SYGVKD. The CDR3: CAISEGTVEAFF. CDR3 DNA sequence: TGTGCCATCAGTGAAGGGACAGTCGAAGCTTTCTTT.

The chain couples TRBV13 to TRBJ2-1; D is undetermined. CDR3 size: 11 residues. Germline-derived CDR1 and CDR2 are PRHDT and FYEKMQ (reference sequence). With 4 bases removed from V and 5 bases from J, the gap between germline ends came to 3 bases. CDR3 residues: CASSSDNEQFF. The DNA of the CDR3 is TGTGCCAGCAGCTCGGACAATGAGCAGTTCTTC.

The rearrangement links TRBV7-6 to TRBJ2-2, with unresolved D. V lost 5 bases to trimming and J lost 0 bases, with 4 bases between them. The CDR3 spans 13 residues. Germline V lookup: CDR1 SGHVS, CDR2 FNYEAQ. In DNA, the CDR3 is TGTGCCAGCAGCCCTACGAACACCGGGGAGCTGTTTTTT. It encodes CASSPTNTGELFF. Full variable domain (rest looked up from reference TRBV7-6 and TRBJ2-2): GAGVSQSPRYKVTKRGQDVALRCDPISGHVSLYWYRQALGQGPEFLTYFNYEAQQDKSGLPNDRFSAERPEGSISTLTIQRTEQRDSAMYRCASSPTNTGELFFGEGSRLTVL.

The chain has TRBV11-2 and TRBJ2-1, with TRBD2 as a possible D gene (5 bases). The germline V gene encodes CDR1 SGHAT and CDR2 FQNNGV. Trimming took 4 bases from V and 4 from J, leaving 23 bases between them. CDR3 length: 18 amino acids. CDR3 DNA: TGTGCCAGCAGCTCCCGGCATTCCGGGATAAGCCCGTACAATGAGCAGTTCTTC. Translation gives CASSSRHSGISPYNEQFF.

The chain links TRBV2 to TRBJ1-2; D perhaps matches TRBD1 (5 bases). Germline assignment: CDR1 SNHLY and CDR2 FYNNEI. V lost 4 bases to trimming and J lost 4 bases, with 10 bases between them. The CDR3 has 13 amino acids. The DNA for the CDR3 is TGTGCCAGCAGTGTGCGGGGGGGCTATGGCTACACCTTC. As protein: CASSVRGGYGYTF.

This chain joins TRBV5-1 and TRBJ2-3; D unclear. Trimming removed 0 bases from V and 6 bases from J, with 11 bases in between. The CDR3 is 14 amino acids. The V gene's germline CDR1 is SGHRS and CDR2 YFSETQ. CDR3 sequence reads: CASSLALSRDTQYF. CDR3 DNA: TGCGCCAGCAGCTTGGCCTTATCGCGGGATACGCAGTATTTT.

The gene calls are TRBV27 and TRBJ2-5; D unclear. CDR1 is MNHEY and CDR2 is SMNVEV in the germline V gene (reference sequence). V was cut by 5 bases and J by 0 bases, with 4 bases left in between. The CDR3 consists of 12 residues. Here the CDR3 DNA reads TGTGCCAGCAGTGGCAACCAAGAGACCCAGTACTTC. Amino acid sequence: CASSGNQETQYF.

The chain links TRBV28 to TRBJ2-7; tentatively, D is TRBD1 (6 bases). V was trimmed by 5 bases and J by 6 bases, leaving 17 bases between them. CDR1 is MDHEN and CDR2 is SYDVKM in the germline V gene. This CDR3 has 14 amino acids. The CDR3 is CASSRTAPLSEQYF. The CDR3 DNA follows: TGTGCCAGCAGTAGGACAGCCCCCCTGAGCGAGCAGTACTTC.

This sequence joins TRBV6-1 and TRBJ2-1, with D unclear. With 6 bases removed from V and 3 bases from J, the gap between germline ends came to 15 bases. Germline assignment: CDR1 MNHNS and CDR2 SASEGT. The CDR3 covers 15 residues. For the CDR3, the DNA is TGTGCCAGCAGCCTATCTAGAGACATCTACAATGAGCAGTTCTTC. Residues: CASSLSRDIYNEQFF.

CDR3 region: CASSLVGPGGEQYF. CDR3 sequence (DNA): TGTGCCAGCAGCTTAGTGGGCCCTGGGGGAGAGCAGTACTTC. This chain joins TRBV7-2 and TRBJ2-7; D could derive from TRBD1 or TRBD2 (5 bases each). This CDR3 comprises 14 residues. In germline, CDR1 is SGHTA, CDR2 FQGNSA. V lost 1 base and J lost 7, with 14 bases in between.

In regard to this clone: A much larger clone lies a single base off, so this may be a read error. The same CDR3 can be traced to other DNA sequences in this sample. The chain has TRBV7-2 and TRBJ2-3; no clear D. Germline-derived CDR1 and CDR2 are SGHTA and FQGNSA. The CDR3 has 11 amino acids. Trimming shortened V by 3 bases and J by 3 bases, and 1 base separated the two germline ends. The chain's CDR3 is CASSFTDTQYF. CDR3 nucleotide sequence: TGTGCCAGCAGCTTTACAGATACGCAGTATTTT.

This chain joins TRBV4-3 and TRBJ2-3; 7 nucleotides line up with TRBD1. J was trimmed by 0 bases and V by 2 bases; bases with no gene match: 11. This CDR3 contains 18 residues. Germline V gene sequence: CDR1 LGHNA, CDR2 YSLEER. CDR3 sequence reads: CASSQFGRGISSTDTQYF. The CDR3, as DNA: TGCGCCAGCAGCCAATTTGGCAGGGGGATTTCTAGCACAGATACGCAGTATTTT.

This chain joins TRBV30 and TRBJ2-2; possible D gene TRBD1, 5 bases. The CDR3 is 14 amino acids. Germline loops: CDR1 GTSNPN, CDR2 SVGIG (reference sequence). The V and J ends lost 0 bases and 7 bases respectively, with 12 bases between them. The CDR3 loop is CAWSVDSFGGELFF. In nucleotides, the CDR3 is TGTGCCTGGAGTGTAGACAGTTTTGGCGGGGAGCTGTTTTTT.

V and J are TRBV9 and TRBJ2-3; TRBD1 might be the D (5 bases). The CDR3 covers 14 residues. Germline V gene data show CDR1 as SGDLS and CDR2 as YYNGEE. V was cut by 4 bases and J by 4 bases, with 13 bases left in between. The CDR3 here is CASSPNPGPDTQYF. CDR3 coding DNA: TGTGCCAGCAGCCCAAACCCAGGGCCAGATACGCAGTATTTT.

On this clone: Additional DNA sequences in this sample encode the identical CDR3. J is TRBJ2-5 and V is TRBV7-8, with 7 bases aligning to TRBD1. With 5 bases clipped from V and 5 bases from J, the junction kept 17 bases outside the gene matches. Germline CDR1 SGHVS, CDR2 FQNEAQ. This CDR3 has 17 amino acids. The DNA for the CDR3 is TGTGCCAGCAGCGGTCGGGGTCGAGGGGGCCTTGAGGAGACCCAGTACTTC. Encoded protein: CASSGRGRGGLEETQYF.

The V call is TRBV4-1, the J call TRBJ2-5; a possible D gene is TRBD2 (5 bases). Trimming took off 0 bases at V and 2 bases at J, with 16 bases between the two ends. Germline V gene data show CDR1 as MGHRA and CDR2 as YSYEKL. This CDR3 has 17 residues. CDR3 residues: CASSQDEGFRVQETQYF. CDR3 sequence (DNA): TGCGCCAGCAGCCAAGACGAGGGATTTCGGGTACAAGAGACCCAGTACTTC.

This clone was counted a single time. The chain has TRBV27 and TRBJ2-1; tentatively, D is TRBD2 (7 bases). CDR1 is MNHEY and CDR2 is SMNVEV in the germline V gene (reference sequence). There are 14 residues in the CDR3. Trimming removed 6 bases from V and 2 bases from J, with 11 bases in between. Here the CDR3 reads CASSGGGAYNEQFF. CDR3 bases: TGTGCCAGCAGCGGAGGGGGGGCCTACAATGAGCAGTTCTTC.

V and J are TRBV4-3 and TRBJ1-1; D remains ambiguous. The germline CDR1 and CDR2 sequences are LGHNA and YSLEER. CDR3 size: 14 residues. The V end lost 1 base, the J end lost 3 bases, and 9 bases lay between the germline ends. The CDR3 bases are TGCGCCAGCAGCCAAGTTTCGGGTTACACTGAAGCTTTCTTT. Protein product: CASSQVSGYTEAFF.

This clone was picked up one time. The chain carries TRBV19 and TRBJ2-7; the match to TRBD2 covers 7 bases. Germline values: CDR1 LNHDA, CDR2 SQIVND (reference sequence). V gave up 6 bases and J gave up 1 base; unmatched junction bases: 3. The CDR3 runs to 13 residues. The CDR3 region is CASRPSGSYEQYF. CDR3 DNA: TGTGCCAGTAGGCCTAGCGGATCCTACGAGCAGTACTTC.

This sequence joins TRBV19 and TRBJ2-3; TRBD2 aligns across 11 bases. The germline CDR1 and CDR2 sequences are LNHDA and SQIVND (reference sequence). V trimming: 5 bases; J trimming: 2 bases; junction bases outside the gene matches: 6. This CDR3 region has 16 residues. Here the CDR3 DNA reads TGTGCCAGTAGTGAACTAGCGGGAGTTAACACAGATACGCAGTATTTT. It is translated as CASSELAGVNTDTQYF. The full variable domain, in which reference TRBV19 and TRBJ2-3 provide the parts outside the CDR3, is DGGITQSPKYLFRKEGQNVTLSCEQNLNHDAMYWYRQDPGQGLRLIYYSQIVNDFQKGDIAEGYSVSREKKESFPLTVTSAQKNPTAFYLCASSELAGVNTDTQYFGPGTRLTVL.

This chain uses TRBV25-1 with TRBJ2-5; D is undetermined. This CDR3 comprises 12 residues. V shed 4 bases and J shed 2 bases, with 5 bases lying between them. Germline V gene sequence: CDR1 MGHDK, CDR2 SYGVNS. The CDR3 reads CASSGLQETQYF. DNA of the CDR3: TGTGCCAGCAGTGGGCTTCAAGAGACCCAGTACTTC.

CDR3 protein: CASSFRLAGVQETQYF. The CDR3 bases are TGCGCCAGCAGCTTTCGACTAGCGGGAGTCCAAGAGACCCAGTACTTC. The chain has TRBV5-1 and TRBJ2-5; 12 positions agree with TRBD2. The germline CDR1 and CDR2 sequences are SGHRS and YFSETQ. Germline trimming cut 2 bases from V and 1 base from J; bases unmatched to any gene: 3. The CDR3 totals 16 residues. The entire variable domain, with the rest obtained from reference TRBV5-1 and TRBJ2-5, is as follows: KAGVTQTPRYLIKTRGQQVTLSCSPISGHRSVSWYQQTPGQGLQFLFEYFSETQRNKGNFPGRFSGRQFSNSRSEMNVSTLELGDSALYLCASSFRLAGVQETQYFGPGTRLLVL.

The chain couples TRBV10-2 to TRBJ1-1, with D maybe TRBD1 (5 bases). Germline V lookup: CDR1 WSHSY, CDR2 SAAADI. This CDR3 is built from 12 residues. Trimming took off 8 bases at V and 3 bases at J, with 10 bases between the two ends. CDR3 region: CASSVGDTEAFF. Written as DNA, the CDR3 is TGCGCCAGCTCCGTAGGGGACACTGAAGCTTTCTTT.

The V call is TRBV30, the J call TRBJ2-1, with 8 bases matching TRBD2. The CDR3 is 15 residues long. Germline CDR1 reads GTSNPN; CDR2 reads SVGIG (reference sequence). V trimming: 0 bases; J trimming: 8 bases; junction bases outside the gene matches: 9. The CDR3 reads CAWSVALAVGDEQFF. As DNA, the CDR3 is TGTGCCTGGAGTGTAGCACTAGCGGTTGGGGATGAGCAGTTCTTC.

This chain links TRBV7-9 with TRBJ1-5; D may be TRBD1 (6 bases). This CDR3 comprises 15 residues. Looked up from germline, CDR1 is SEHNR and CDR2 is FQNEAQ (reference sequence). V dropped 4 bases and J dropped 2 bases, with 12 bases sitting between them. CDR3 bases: TGTGCCAGCAGCTCCCAATCAGGGGGCAATCAGCCCCAGCATTTT. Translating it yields CASSSQSGGNQPQHF.

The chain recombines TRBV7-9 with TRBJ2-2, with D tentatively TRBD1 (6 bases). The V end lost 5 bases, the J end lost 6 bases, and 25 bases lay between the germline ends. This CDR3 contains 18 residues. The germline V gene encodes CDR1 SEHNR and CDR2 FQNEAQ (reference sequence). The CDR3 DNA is TGTGCCAGCAGCAGAACTCCGGGACACCCTAAAATCTCCGGGGAGCTGTTTTTT. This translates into CASSRTPGHPKISGELFF.

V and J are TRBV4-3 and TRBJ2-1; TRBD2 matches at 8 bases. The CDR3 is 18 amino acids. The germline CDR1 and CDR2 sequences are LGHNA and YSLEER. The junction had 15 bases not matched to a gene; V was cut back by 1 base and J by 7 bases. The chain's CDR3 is CASSQVIQREKGGNEQFF. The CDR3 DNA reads TGCGCCAGCAGCCAAGTGATCCAGCGGGAGAAAGGAGGAAATGAGCAGTTCTTC.